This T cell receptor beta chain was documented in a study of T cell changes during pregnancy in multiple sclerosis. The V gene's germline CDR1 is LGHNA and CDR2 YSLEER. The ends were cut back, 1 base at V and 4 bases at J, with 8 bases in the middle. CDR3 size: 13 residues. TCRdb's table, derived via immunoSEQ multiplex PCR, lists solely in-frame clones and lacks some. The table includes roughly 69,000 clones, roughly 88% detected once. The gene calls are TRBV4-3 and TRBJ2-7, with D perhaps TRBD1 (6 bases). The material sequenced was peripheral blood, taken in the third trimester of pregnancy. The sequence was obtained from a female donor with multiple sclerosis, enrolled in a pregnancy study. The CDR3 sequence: CASSQGTEYEQYF. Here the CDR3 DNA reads TGCGCCAGCAGCCAAGGGACAGAGTACGAGCAGTACTTC.